A selection of T cell receptor beta chains follows, all from one sample in a study of blood T cell repertoires in COVID-19. Generated by immunoSEQ multiplex PCR, the TCRdb table keeps only in-frame clones and is missing some. The sample records more than 150,000 clones, roughly 80% being singletons. The sample taken for sequencing was peripheral blood. Source of these receptors: a human donor in a cohort sampled during active COVID-19. Both conserved end residues are part of each CDR3. Fields, in order: V gene, D gene, J gene, clone size, CDR3 protein, CDR3 DNA. A D gene is named only where the DNA matches it firmly. The listing skips clone size in some rows; elsewhere it reads once, few, many or a size class.

>TRBV4-1|TRBD1|TRBJ1-5|NA
CASSRGQEYSNQPQHF
TGCGCCAGCAGCCGCGGACAGGAGTATAGCAATCAGCCCCAGCATTTT
>TRBV2|TRBD2|TRBJ2-1|NA
CASSRLAGNYNEQFF
TGTGCCAGCAGTCGACTAGCGGGCAACTACAATGAGCAGTTCTTC
>TRBV5-1|TRBD1|TRBJ1-4|NA
CASSRDRDNEKLFF
TGCGCCAGCAGCCGGGACAGAGATAATGAAAAACTGTTTTTT
>TRBV19|TRBD1|TRBJ1-1|NA
CASSMTGMGTEAFF
TGTGCCAGTAGTATGACAGGGATGGGCACTGAAGCTTTCTTT
>TRBV6-5|NA|TRBJ2-7|NA
CASSITGSYEQYF
TGTGCCAGCAGTATTACAGGCTCCTACGAGCAGTACTTC
>TRBV13|NA|TRBJ2-1|NA
CASSLEGGAGTGNEQFF
TGTGCCAGCAGCTTAGAAGGGGGGGCCGGTACCGGCAATGAGCAGTTCTTC
>TRBV7-2|TRBD2|TRBJ2-1|once
CASSLPTGGPYNEQFF
TGTGCCAGCAGCTTACCAACGGGGGGGCCCTACAATGAGCAGTTCTTC
>TRBV5-1|TRBD1|TRBJ1-2|NA
CASSSVTGQGAKSHYGYTF
TGCGCCAGCAGCTCCGTTACGGGACAGGGGGCGAAGAGCCACTATGGCTACACCTTC
>TRBV5-1|NA|TRBJ1-2|NA
CASSLEGVDGYTF
TGCGCCAGCAGCTTAGAAGGAGTGGATGGCTACACCTTC
>TRBV7-7|NA|TRBJ2-2|NA
CASSPGAAANTGELFF
TGTGCCAGCAGCCCAGGGGCGGCCGCGAACACCGGGGAGCTGTTTTTT
>TRBV7-9|NA|TRBJ2-7|NA
CASSPKTGPSYEQYF
TGTGCCAGCAGTCCAAAGACAGGACCCTCCTACGAGCAGTACTTC
>TRBV4-2|NA|TRBJ2-1|NA
CASSPPGRGGGDNEQFF
TGTGCCAGCAGCCCCCCTGGGAGGGGGGGAGGGGACAATGAGCAGTTCTTC
>TRBV5-1|TRBD1|TRBJ2-1|NA
CASSSPGQGYNEQFF
TGCGCCAGCAGCTCCCCGGGACAGGGCTACAATGAGCAGTTCTTC
>TRBV5-5|TRBD2|TRBJ2-3|NA
CASSLVLAGGHIDTQYF
TGTGCCAGCAGCTTGGTGTTAGCGGGGGGGCATATCGATACGCAGTATTTT
>TRBV7-9|NA|TRBJ1-1|NA
CASSFRNTEAFF
TGTGCCAGCAGCTTCAGGAACACTGAAGCTTTCTTT
>TRBV19|NA|TRBJ1-5|once
CASATGINQPQHF
TGTGCCAGTGCCACAGGGATCAATCAGCCCCAGCATTTT
>TRBV7-2|NA|TRBJ1-1|NA
CASRGAGRTNTEAFF
TGTGCCAGCAGAGGGGCGGGACGGACGAACACTGAAGCTTTCTTT
>TRBV3-1/TRBV3-2|TRBD1|TRBJ2-7|few
CASSQFTPGGDEQYF
TGTGCCAGCAGCCAGTTCACCCCAGGGGGCGACGAGCAGTACTTC
>TRBV9|NA|TRBJ1-3|NA
CASSVEGRSGNTIYF
TGTGCCAGCAGCGTCGAGGGCCGCTCTGGAAACACCATATATTTT
>TRBV2|NA|TRBJ1-1|NA
CASNVGGDEAFF
TGTGCCAGCAATGTCGGGGGAGATGAAGCTTTCTTT
>TRBV5-1|NA|TRBJ2-3|once
CASSMDRVTDTQYF
TGCGCCAGCAGCATGGACAGAGTCACAGATACGCAGTATTTT
>TRBV27|TRBD1|TRBJ2-7|many
CASSLTRTGTYEQYF
TGTGCCAGCAGTTTAACGCGGACAGGGACCTACGAGCAGTACTTC
>TRBV2|NA|TRBJ2-3|NA
CASSDGQTDTQYF
TGTGCCAGCAGTGACGGACAGACAGATACGCAGTATTTT
>TRBV5-4|TRBD1|TRBJ2-2|once
CASRGTVNTGELFF
TGTGCCAGCAGAGGGACAGTCAACACCGGGGAGCTGTTTTTT
>TRBV2|TRBD1|TRBJ1-2|few
CASSPTGDNYGYTF
TGTGCCAGCAGTCCGACAGGGGACAACTATGGCTACACCTTC
>TRBV5-1|NA|TRBJ2-7|NA
CASSWDTYYEQYF
TGCGCCAGCAGCTGGGACACTTACTACGAGCAGTACTTC
>TRBV4-1|NA|TRBJ2-7|once
CASSQEEGLIYEQYF
TGCGCCAGCAGCCAAGAAGAGGGTCTCATCTACGAGCAGTACTTC
>TRBV4-2|NA|TRBJ2-1|NA
CASSSENYNEQFF
TGTGCCAGCAGCTCCGAGAACTACAATGAGCAGTTCTTC
>TRBV3-1/TRBV3-2|TRBD2|TRBJ2-5|NA
CASSPTSGGYQETQYF
TGTGCCAGCAGCCCTACTAGCGGGGGGTACCAAGAGACCCAGTACTTC
>TRBV5-1|NA|TRBJ2-1|NA
CASSVRGTSSYNEQFF
TGCGCCAGCAGTGTAAGGGGGACAAGCTCCTACAATGAGCAGTTCTTC